This T cell receptor (beta chain) was captured in a study of OX40 agonist ivuxolimab in advanced cancers. The overall study: People who had prior anti-PD-1, anti-PD-L1 or anti-CTLA-4 therapy could take part, and approximately 43% had some. Partial response was recorded in three patients: one hepatocellular carcinoma and two cutaneous melanoma cases.

The protocol was immunoSEQ multiplex PCR, while the TCRdb copy is restricted to in-frame clones and leaves out a portion. The repertoire holds about 50,000 clones, roughly 77% seen once, with over 1% in the top ten. This sample comprised CD4+ or CD8+ T cells sorted from blood, obtained in a trial of the OX40 agonist ivuxolimab. This TCR was sampled from an adult with an advanced solid tumor such as melanoma, head and neck, liver or kidney cancer.

In DNA, the CDR3 is TGTGCCAGCAGCTTGCGTATACAGGGTAATGAAAAACTGTTTTTT. Translating gives CASSLRIQGNEKLFF. The chain recombines TRBV5-5 with TRBJ1-4, with TRBD1 as a possible D gene (6 bases). Germline-derived CDR1 and CDR2 are SGHKS and YYEKEE (reference sequence). Trimming took off 1 base at V and 4 bases at J, with 11 bases between the two ends. CDR3 length: 15 amino acids.